This TCR beta chain was observed in a study of a mutant IDH1 vaccine in newly diagnosed glioma. For the study at large: Vaccination was launched 4-6 weeks after radiotherapy alone, or with temozolomide cycles. Before enrollment, patients got radiotherapy alone, temozolomide alone, or mostly the combination.

TCRdb's table, derived via immunoSEQ multiplex PCR, lists solely in-frame clones and lacks some. The sample consists of around 53,000 clones, around nine tenths of them appearing once. Concerning this clone: Antigen unknown.

Time point of the sample: week 11, during vaccination. Every vaccination contained 300 ug of the mutant IDH1 20-mer peptide and was paired with topical imiquimod. General study findings and limits: The authors found pseudoprogression apparently unrelated to changes in top peripheral T cell clonotypes.

The sample in question was PBMCs, obtained from a glioma patient whose treatment included an IDH1 peptide vaccine. The TCR was taken from a man aged 50 or older with glioma.

CDR3 DNA sequence: TGTGCCTGGAGTGCAGGGGACAGTAGCACAGATACGCAGTATTTT. This gives the protein CAWSAGDSSTDTQYF. The chain combines TRBV30 with TRBJ2-3; the match to TRBD1 covers 7 bases. The CDR3 totals 15 residues. Trimming took 1 base from V and 0 from J; bases not matched to a gene: 4. The germline gives CDR1 GTSNPN, CDR2 SVGIG (reference sequence).